This record concerns one T cell receptor beta chain sequence. Its specificity is not known. This entry comes from a study of blood T cells in healthy people across ages. General observations from the study: TCR beta diversity correlated strongly with naive T cell percentage.

It was with a sample-barcoded 5' primer and a J-beta primer mix that a second PCR of about 6 to 12 cycles was run. TCRdb re-derived calls from the 5' RACE reads in MiXCR, one entry per CDR3 protein. The data contain some 1 million distinct CDR3 sequences, less than 50% of them singletons. Russia was home to the donors, healthy Caucasian individuals aged roughly 6 to 90. Peripheral blood samples of roughly 9.8 milliliters were drawn from each donor. Trimming removed 6 bases at V and 6 bases at J, with 26 bases between. The CDR3 runs to 17 residues. Germline lookup yields CDR1 SEHNR and CDR2 FQNEAQ (reference sequence).

V is TRBV7-9 and J is TRBJ1-1; no firm D call. The material sequenced was blood. This TCR was sampled from a woman aged 60-70 years in good health. The CDR3: CASSSPKGTGILPEAFF. The CDR3 DNA follows: TGTGCCAGCAGTTCACCAAAGGGTACGGGGATCCTTCCTGAAGCTTTCTTT.